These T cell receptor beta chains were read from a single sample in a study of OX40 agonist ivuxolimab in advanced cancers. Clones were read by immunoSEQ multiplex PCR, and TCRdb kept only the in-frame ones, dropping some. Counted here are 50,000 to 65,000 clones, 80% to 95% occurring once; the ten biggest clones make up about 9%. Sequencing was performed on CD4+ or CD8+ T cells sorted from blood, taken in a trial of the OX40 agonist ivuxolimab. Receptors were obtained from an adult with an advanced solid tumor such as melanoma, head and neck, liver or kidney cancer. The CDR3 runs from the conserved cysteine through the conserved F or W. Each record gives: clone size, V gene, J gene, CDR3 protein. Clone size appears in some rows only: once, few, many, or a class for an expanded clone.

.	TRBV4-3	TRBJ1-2	CASSQDHAVNYGYTF
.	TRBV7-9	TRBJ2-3	CASSFGGGTDTQYF
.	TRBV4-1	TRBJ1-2	CASSQDEGDYGYTF
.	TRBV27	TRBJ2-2	CASSWGKNTGELFF
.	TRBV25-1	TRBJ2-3	CASSEDTQYF
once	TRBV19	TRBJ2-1	CASSMEGLAGYYNEQFF
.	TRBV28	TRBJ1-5	CASSLNQYQPQHF
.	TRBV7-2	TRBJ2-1	CASSLEFGAIPYNEQFF
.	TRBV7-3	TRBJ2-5	CARSTYGGSAETQYF
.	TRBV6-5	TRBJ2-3	CASSSGQGADTQYF
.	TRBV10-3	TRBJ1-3	CAISDHGTASPSGNTIYF
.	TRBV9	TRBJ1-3	CASSVAQGASGNTIYF
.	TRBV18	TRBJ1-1	CASSPPSGVEAFF
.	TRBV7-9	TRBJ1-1	CASSLGMAGAGTEAFF
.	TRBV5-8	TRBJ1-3	CASSQYFGQDRNTIYF
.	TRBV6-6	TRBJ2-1	CASSSGTVPYNEQFF
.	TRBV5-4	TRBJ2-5	CASSSVTGGETQYF
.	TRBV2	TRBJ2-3	CASTLKTSGGQDTQYF